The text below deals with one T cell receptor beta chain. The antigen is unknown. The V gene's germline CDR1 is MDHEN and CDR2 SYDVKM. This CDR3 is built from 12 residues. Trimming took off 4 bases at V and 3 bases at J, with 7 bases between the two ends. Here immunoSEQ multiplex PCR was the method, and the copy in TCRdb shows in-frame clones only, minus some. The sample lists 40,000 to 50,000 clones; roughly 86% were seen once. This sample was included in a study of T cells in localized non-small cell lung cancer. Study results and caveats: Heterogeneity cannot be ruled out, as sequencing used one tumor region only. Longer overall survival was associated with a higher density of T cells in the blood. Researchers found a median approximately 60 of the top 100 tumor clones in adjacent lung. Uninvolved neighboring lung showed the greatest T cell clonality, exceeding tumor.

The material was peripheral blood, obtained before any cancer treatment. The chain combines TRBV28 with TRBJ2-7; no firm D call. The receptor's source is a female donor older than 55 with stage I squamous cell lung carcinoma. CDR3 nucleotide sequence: TGTGCCAGCAGTTCGAGTCGCTACGAGCAGTACTTC. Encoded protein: CASSSSRYEQYF.